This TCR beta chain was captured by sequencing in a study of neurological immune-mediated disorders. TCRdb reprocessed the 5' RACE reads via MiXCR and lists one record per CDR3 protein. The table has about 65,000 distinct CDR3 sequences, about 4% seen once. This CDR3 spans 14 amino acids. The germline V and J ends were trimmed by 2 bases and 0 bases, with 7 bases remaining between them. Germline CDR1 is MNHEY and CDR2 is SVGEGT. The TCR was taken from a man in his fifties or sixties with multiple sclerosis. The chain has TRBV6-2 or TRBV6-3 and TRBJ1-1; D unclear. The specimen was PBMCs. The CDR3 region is CASSYVEVNTEAFF. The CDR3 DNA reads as TGTGCCAGCAGTTACGTGGAAGTGAACACTGAAGCTTTCTTT.